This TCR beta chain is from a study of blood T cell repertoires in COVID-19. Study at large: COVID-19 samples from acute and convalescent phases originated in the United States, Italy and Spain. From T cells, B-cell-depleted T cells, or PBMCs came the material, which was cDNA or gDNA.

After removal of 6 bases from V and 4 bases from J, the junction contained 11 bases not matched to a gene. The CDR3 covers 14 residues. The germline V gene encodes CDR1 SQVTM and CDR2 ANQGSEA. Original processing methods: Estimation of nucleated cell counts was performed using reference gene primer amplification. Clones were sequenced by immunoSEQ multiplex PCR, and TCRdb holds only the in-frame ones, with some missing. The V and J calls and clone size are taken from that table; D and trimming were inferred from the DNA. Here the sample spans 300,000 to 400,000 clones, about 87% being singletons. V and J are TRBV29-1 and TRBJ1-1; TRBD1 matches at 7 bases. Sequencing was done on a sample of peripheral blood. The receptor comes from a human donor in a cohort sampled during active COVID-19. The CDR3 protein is CSVSTGTVGTEAFF. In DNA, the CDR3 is TGCAGCGTGTCCACCGGGACAGTGGGCACTGAAGCTTTCTTT.